Listed below are T cell receptor beta chains from one sample, sequenced in a study of blood T cell repertoires in COVID-19. The protocol was immunoSEQ multiplex PCR, while the TCRdb copy is restricted to in-frame clones and leaves out a portion. Seen here are about 260,000 clones, 70% to 90% observed once, and the top ten hold about 1%. The sample comprised PBMCs or T cells enriched from blood (not recorded which). Source of these receptors: a man between 45 and 60 years old who had been exposed to COVID-19. The CDR3 runs from the conserved cysteine through the conserved F or W. Fields, in order: V gene, J gene, D gene, clone size, CDR3 protein, CDR3 DNA. The D gene is left open where the match is weak. Some rows have no size entry. The others give once, few or many, or a class for an expanded clone.

v_gene: TRBV21-1; j_gene: TRBJ1-2; d_gene: -; abundance: once; CDR3aa: CASSRGGNYGYTF; CDR3nt: TGTGCCAGCAGCAGAGGCGGCAACTATGGCTACACCTTC
v_gene: TRBV5-1; j_gene: TRBJ1-2; d_gene: -; abundance: -; CDR3aa: CASSPPQGSYGYTF; CDR3nt: TGCGCCAGCAGCCCTCCCCAGGGGAGCTATGGCTACACCTTC
v_gene: TRBV5-6; j_gene: TRBJ1-1; d_gene: -; abundance: -; CDR3aa: CASSFVGGNTEAFF; CDR3nt: TGTGCCAGCAGCTTCGTAGGGGGGAACACTGAAGCTTTCTTT
v_gene: TRBV28; j_gene: TRBJ1-2; d_gene: -; abundance: -; CDR3aa: CASSLQGVGGYTF; CDR3nt: TGTGCCAGCAGTTTACAGGGTGTGGGAGGCTACACCTTC
v_gene: TRBV7-3; j_gene: TRBJ2-1; d_gene: TRBD1; abundance: -; CDR3aa: CASSPDRLTYNEQFF; CDR3nt: TGTGCCAGCAGCCCGGACAGGCTTACCTACAATGAGCAGTTCTTC
v_gene: TRBV7-7; j_gene: TRBJ2-3; d_gene: TRBD2; abundance: -; CDR3aa: CASSLAGLQDTQYF; CDR3nt: TGTGCTAGCAGCTTAGCGGGACTCCAAGATACGCAGTATTTT
v_gene: TRBV18; j_gene: TRBJ1-4; d_gene: -; abundance: -; CDR3aa: CASSPGPENRNEKLFF; CDR3nt: TGTGCCAGCTCACCAGGGCCGGAAAATAGAAATGAAAAACTGTTTTTT
v_gene: TRBV9; j_gene: TRBJ2-2; d_gene: -; abundance: -; CDR3aa: CASSEALEPGGELFF; CDR3nt: TGTGCCAGCAGCGAGGCCCTTGAGCCGGGCGGGGAGCTGTTTTTT
v_gene: TRBV7-9; j_gene: TRBJ1-2; d_gene: -; abundance: -; CDR3aa: CASSLTGQAGYGYTF; CDR3nt: TGTGCCAGCAGCTTAACCGGTCAGGCAGGCTATGGCTACACCTTC
v_gene: TRBV11-1; j_gene: TRBJ1-2; d_gene: -; abundance: -; CDR3aa: CASSLGAGRLTHGYTF; CDR3nt: TGTGCCAGCAGCTTAGGCGCAGGCCGGCTCACCCATGGCTACACCTTC
v_gene: TRBV5-1; j_gene: TRBJ2-1; d_gene: TRBD2; abundance: -; CDR3aa: CASSSGLAGGINEQFF; CDR3nt: TGCGCCAGCAGCAGCGGACTAGCGGGGGGTATCAATGAGCAGTTCTTC
v_gene: TRBV19; j_gene: TRBJ1-2; d_gene: TRBD1; abundance: -; CDR3aa: CASSTTWTGGNDGYTF; CDR3nt: TGTGCCAGTAGTACCACCTGGACAGGGGGCAACGATGGCTACACCTTC
v_gene: TRBV18; j_gene: TRBJ1-2; d_gene: TRBD1; abundance: -; CDR3aa: CASSPDRGGEPRGYTF; CDR3nt: TGTGCCAGCTCACCTGACCGAGGGGGCGAGCCCAGGGGCTACACCTTC
v_gene: TRBV5-1; j_gene: TRBJ1-6; d_gene: -; abundance: -; CDR3aa: CASSSEKDGSPLHF; CDR3nt: TGCGCCAGCAGCTCGGAGAAGGATGGTTCACCCCTCCACTTT
v_gene: TRBV7-9; j_gene: TRBJ2-1; d_gene: -; abundance: -; CDR3aa: CASSLAHGSSYNEQFF; CDR3nt: TGTGCCAGCAGCTTAGCGCACGGGAGCTCCTACAATGAGCAGTTCTTC
v_gene: TRBV5-1; j_gene: TRBJ2-1; d_gene: TRBD2; abundance: -; CDR3aa: CASSRGGAAGNEQFF; CDR3nt: TGCGCCAGCAGCCGGGGGGGTGCCGCTGGGAATGAGCAGTTCTTC
v_gene: TRBV20-1; j_gene: TRBJ1-2; d_gene: -; abundance: -; CDR3aa: CSALNGYTF; CDR3nt: TGCAGTGCCCTAAATGGCTACACCTTC
v_gene: TRBV5-1; j_gene: TRBJ1-1; d_gene: TRBD1; abundance: -; CDR3aa: CASSLDGQGAEAFF; CDR3nt: TGCGCCAGCAGCTTGGATGGACAGGGGGCTGAAGCTTTCTTT
v_gene: TRBV18; j_gene: TRBJ2-2; d_gene: -; abundance: -; CDR3aa: CASSDGQNGELFF; CDR3nt: TGTGCCAGCTCAGACGGACAGAACGGGGAGCTGTTTTTT
v_gene: TRBV5-1; j_gene: TRBJ1-1; d_gene: -; abundance: -; CDR3aa: CASSLGGVRNTEAFF; CDR3nt: TGCGCCAGCAGCTTGGGCGGGGTCCGGAACACTGAAGCTTTCTTT
v_gene: TRBV6-2/TRBV6-3; j_gene: TRBJ1-2; d_gene: -; abundance: -; CDR3aa: CASSFSVPTYYGYTF; CDR3nt: TGTGCCAGCAGTTTTTCGGTACCCACTTACTATGGCTACACCTTC
v_gene: TRBV5-1; j_gene: TRBJ2-7; d_gene: TRBD1; abundance: once; CDR3aa: CASSGQGVADSYEQYF; CDR3nt: TGCGCCAGCAGCGGACAGGGGGTAGCGGACTCCTACGAGCAGTACTTC
v_gene: TRBV19; j_gene: TRBJ2-3; d_gene: TRBD2; abundance: -; CDR3aa: CASSIGAGGADTQYF; CDR3nt: TGTGCCAGTAGTATAGGAGCGGGAGGGGCAGATACGCAGTATTTT